This TCR beta chain derives from a study of cytomegalovirus exposure and HLA in healthy donors. Concerning this clone itself: Its specificity is unknown.

This CDR3 region has 14 residues. V lost 5 bases and J lost 1, with 8 bases in between. Germline CDR1 is SGHNT and CDR2 is YENEEA. Study-wide points: Per published reports, the classifier diagnosed cytomegalovirus status with high specificity and sensitivity.

13 Jbeta primers and 60 Vbeta primers were used for the PCR. Sequencing was performed with immunoSEQ multiplex PCR; in TCRdb, only in-frame clones are kept and a portion is missing. The table has some 150,000 clones, 70% to 80% seen once. The sequencing sample was made of PBMCs. The source of this sequence is a man aged 35 to 55 in good health and CMV-seronegative. The chain uses TRBV11-3 and TRBJ2-2, with D unclear. The CDR3 protein is CASSLRGNTGELFF. The CDR3 nucleotides are TGTGCCAGCAGCCTTCGCGGGAACACCGGGGAGCTGTTTTTT.